This record looks at one TCR beta chain sequence and its context. At one end the junction does not follow the germline gene, possibly because of a read error. The data originate from a study of control samples from healthy donors and cancer patients. This CDR3 contains 16 residues. The germline V gene has CDR1 MDHEN and CDR2 SYDVKM. Some clones are missing from TCRdb's copy, which holds only in-frame ones; the method was immunoSEQ multiplex PCR. The repertoire consists of around 94,000 clones, with 86% occurring once and the leading ten covering roughly 1.2%. This rearrangement joins TRBV28 to TRBJ2-1; 12 bases fit TRBD2. This TCR came from a woman aged 45-65 years in good health. Source material: blood. The CDR3 DNA follows: TGTGCCAGCAGTCTATGGACTAGCGGGATATACAATGAGCAGTTCTTC. It encodes CASSLWTSGIYNEQFF.